These T cell receptor beta chains were read from a single sample in a study of blood T cell repertoires in COVID-19. Sequencing used immunoSEQ multiplex PCR; TCRdb keeps in-frame clones, though not all of them. The sample has more than 85,000 clones; around 81% are singletons. The sequenced sample was peripheral blood. These receptors were obtained from a man between 60 and 75 years old with acute or convalescent COVID-19. The CDR3 runs from the conserved cysteine through the conserved F or W. Expanded clones are given a class, and other clones once, few, many or no size at all.

J gene | V gene | clone size | CDR3 protein
TRBJ2-7 | TRBV5-1 | . | CASSETPGEQYF
TRBJ1-3 | TRBV7-9 | once | CASTLGQGPEAIYF
TRBJ2-3 | TRBV6-4 | . | CASSEHLAGDTDTQYF
TRBJ1-2 | TRBV6-6 | . | CASTLSRGQGYGYTF
TRBJ2-5 | TRBV3-1/TRBV3-2 | . | CASTTTSGGPGETQYF
TRBJ2-5 | TRBV7-9 | . | CASSLSPSLETQYF
TRBJ1-6 | TRBV3-1/TRBV3-2 | . | CASSQGSGGAGSYNSPLHF
TRBJ1-3 | TRBV3-1/TRBV3-2 | . | CASSQGYREFTGNTIYF
TRBJ1-2 | TRBV3-1/TRBV3-2 | . | CASSQDQGSYGYTF
TRBJ2-5 | TRBV19 | few | CASSINFRGGETQYF
TRBJ1-2 | TRBV6-5 | . | CASTDWTGGLSGYTF
TRBJ2-4 | TRBV9 | few | CASSGTGTSPPFSKNIQYF
TRBJ1-5 | TRBV7-7 | . | CASSLTDNQPQHF
TRBJ1-1 | TRBV5-1 | . | CASSPDRLQNTEAFF
TRBJ2-5 | TRBV5-8 | . | CASSFPTGGQETQYF
TRBJ2-1 | TRBV18 | once | CASSPALSSYNEQFF
TRBJ2-7 | TRBV3-1/TRBV3-2 | . | CASSLGTSGSSSYEQYF
TRBJ1-2 | TRBV5-4 | . | CASSLAGQLYGYTF
TRBJ2-2 | TRBV6-5 | . | CASSYSDRVQSGELFF
TRBJ2-5 | TRBV7-2 | . | CASSLAKQIQETQYF
TRBJ1-6 | TRBV10-3 | . | CAISEQGSNSPLHF
TRBJ2-5 | TRBV5-1 | . | CASSAGLAGAQETQYF
TRBJ2-5 | TRBV25-1 | few | CASSNLRQVQETQYF
TRBJ1-1 | TRBV4-2 | few | CASSQGGGINTEAFF
TRBJ1-2 | TRBV29-1 | medium-sized | CSVTGTNYGYTF
TRBJ1-5 | TRBV6-2/TRBV6-3 | few | CASSYGTGLQPQHF
TRBJ2-3 | TRBV18 | few | CASSPAGSTDTQYF
TRBJ1-5 | TRBV27 | . | CASGPNGETQPQHF
TRBJ2-7 | TRBV7-9 | once | CASSYGTHSYEQYF
TRBJ2-1 | TRBV27 | once | CASSLFQGAYNEQFF
TRBJ1-4 | TRBV3-1/TRBV3-2 | . | CASSHLGTGGGGNEKLFF
TRBJ2-3 | TRBV5-4 | . | CASSRTSGSFTDTQYF
TRBJ1-2 | TRBV3-1/TRBV3-2 | . | CASSHRDRNSYGYTF
TRBJ2-1 | TRBV6-2/TRBV6-3 | once | CASSERAGEQFF
TRBJ2-1 | TRBV9 | . | CASSVASRGYNEQFF
TRBJ1-1 | TRBV3-1/TRBV3-2 | . | CASSQSGVSAFF
TRBJ1-1 | TRBV2 | . | CASRATGELNTEAFF
TRBJ2-3 | TRBV7-9 | . | CASSESPADTQYF
TRBJ1-2 | TRBV12-3/TRBV12-4 | . | CASSRDRGYGYTF
TRBJ1-5 | TRBV4-3 | . | CASSPEPGQGAQPQHF
TRBJ2-7 | TRBV6-5 | . | CATDRAYEQYF
TRBJ2-5 | TRBV24-1 | once | CATSESKTQYF
TRBJ1-2 | TRBV3-1/TRBV3-2 | . | CASSNGGGGYGYTF
TRBJ1-5 | TRBV9 | . | CASSDGQANQPQHF
TRBJ1-5 | TRBV6-5 | . | CASRSTGEIQPQHF
TRBJ1-1 | TRBV23-1 | . | CASSHTGSPLNTEAFF
TRBJ2-3 | TRBV4-3 | . | CASGMDRGGDTQYF
TRBJ2-3 | TRBV9 | . | CASSADRARADTQYF
TRBJ2-2 | TRBV25-1 | . | CASSESLGQGDHTGELFF
TRBJ2-1 | TRBV3-1/TRBV3-2 | . | CASRYRGDNNEQFF
TRBJ1-1 | TRBV11-2 | . | CASSLEQGATEAFF
TRBJ1-6 | TRBV2 | few | CASSEISSYNSPLHF